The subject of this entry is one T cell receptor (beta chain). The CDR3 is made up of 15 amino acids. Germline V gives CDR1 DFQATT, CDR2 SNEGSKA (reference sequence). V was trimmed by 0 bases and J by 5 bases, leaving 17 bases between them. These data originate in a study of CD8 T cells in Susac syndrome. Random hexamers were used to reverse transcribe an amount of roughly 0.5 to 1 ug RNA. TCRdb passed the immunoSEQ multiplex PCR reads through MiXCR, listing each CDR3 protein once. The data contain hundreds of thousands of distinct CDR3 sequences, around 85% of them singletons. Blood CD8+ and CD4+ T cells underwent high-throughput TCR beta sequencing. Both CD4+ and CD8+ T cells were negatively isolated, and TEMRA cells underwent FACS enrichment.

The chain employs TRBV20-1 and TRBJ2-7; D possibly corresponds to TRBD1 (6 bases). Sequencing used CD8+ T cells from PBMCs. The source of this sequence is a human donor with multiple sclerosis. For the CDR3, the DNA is TGCAGTGCTAGAGATCCGGACAGACAGCTCCACGAGCAGTACTTC. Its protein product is CSARDPDRQLHEQYF.